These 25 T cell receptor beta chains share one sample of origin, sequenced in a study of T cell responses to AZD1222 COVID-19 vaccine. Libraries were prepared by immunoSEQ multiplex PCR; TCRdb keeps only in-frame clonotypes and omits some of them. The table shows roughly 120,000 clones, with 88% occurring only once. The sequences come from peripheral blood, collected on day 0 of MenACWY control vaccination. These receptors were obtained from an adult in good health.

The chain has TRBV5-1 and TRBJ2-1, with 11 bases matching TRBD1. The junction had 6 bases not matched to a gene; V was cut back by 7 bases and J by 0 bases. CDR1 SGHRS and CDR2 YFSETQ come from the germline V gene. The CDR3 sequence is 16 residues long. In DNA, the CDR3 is TGCGCCAGCGGGGGCGGGACAGGGGGCTCCTACAATGAGCAGTTCTTC. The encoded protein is CASGGGTGGSYNEQFF.

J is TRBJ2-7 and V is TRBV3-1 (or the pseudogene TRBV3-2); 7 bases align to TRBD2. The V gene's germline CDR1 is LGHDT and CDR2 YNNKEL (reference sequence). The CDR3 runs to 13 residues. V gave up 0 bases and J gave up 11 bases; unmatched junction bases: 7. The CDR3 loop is CASSQDLGRVKYF. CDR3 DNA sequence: TGTGCCAGCAGCCAAGATCTGGGGAGGGTTAAGTACTTC.

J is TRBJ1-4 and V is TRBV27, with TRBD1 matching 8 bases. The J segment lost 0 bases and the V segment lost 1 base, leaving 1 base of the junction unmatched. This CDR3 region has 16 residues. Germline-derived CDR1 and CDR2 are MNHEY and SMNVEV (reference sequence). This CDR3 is CASSLYRGATNEKLFF. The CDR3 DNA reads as TGTGCCAGCAGTTTATACAGGGGGGCAACTAATGAAAAACTGTTTTTT.

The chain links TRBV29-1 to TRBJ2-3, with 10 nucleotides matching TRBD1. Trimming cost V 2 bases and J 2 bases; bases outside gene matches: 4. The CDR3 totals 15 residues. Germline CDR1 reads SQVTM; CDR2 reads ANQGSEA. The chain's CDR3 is CSVERGQGITDTQYF. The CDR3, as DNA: TGCAGCGTTGAACGGGGACAGGGGATCACAGATACGCAGTATTTT.

The CDR3 protein is CASSFRDGSYEQYF. CDR3 DNA: TGTGCCAGCAGCTTTCGGGACGGTTCCTACGAGCAGTACTTC. The chain recombines TRBV5-4 with TRBJ2-7; either TRBD1 or TRBD2 may supply D (5 bases each). Germline V CDR1 and CDR2: SGHNT, YYREEE (reference sequence). The V gene lost 2 bases and the J gene lost 1 base, with 10 bases spanning the gap. The CDR3 is made up of 14 amino acids.

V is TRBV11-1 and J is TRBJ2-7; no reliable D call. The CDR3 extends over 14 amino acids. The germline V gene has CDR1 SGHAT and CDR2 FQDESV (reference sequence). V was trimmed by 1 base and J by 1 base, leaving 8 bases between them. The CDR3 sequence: CASSLGGGSYEQYF. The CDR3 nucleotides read TGTGCCAGCAGCTTAGGGGGTGGATCCTACGAGCAGTACTTC.

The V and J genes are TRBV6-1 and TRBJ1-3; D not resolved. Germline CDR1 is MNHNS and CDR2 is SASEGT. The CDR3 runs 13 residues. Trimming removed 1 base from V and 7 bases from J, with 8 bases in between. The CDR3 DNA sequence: TGTGCCAGCAGTGAAGTTATTCGGAACACCATATATTTT. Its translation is CASSEVIRNTIYF.

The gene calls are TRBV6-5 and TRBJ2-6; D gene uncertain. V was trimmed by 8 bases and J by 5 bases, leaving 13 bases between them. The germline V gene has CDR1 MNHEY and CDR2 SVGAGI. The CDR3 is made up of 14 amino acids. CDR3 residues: CASRGGIRANVLTF. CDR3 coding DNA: TGTGCCAGCCGAGGCGGCATCAGGGCCAACGTCCTGACTTTC.

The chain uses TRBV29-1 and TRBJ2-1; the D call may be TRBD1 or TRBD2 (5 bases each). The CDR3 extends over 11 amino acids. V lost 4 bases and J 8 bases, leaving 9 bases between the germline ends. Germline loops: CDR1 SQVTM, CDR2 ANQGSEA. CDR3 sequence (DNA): TGCAGCGTTGCCGAGGGGCATGAGCAGTTCTTC. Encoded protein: CSVAEGHEQFF.

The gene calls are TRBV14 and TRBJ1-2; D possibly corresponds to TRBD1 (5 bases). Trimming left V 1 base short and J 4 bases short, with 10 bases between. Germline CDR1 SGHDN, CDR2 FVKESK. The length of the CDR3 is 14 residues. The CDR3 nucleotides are TGTGCCAGCAGCCAAGTTCAGGGTGGCTATGGCTACACCTTC. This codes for CASSQVQGGYGYTF. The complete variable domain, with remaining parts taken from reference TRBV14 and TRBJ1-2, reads EAGVTQFPSHSVIEKGQTVTLRCDPISGHDNLYWYRRVMGKEIKFLLHFVKESKQDESGMPNNRFLAERTGGTYSTLKVQPAELEDSGVYFCASSQVQGGYGYTFGSGTRLTVV.

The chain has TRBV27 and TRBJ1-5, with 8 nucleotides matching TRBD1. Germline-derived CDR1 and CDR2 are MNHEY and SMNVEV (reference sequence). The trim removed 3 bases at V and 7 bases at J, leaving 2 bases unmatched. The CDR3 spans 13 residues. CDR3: CASSFQGAQPQHF. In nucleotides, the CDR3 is TGTGCCAGCAGTTTCCAGGGGGCCCAGCCCCAGCATTTT.

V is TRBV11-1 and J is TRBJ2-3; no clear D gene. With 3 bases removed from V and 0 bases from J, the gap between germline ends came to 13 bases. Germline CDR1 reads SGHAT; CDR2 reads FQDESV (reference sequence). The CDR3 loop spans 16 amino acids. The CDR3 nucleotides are TGTGCCAGCAGCTTTTTAGGGCCCGGGAGCACAGATACGCAGTATTTT. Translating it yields CASSFLGPGSTDTQYF.

For the CDR3, the DNA is TGTGCCAGCAGCTTATGGGAGTGGTTGGGCACCGGGGAGCTGTTTTTT. Residues: CASSLWEWLGTGELFF. The chain combines TRBV7-2 with TRBJ2-2; possibly TRBD2 for D (5 bases). The CDR3 spans 16 residues. Germline CDR1 and CDR2: SGHTA and FQGNSA. V dropped 2 bases and J dropped 4 bases, with 14 bases sitting between them.

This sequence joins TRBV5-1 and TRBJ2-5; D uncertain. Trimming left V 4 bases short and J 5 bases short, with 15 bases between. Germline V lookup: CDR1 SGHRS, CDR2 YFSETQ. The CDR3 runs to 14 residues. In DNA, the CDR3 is TGCGCCAGCAGCGTCACTACTGGGTGGGAGACCCAGTACTTC. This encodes CASSVTTGWETQYF.

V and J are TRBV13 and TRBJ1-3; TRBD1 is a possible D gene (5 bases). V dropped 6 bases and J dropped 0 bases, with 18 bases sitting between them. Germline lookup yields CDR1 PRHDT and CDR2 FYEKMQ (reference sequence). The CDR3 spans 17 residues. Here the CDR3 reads CASRESGTESSGNTIYF. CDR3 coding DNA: TGTGCCAGCAGGGAATCCGGGACGGAAAGCTCTGGAAACACCATATATTTT.

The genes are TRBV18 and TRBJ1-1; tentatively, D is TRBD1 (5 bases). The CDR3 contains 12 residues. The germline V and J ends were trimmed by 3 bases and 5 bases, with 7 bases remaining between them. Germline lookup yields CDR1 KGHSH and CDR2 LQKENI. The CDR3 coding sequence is TGTGCCAGCTCACCGGGGCGGACTGAAGCTTTCTTT. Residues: CASSPGRTEAFF.

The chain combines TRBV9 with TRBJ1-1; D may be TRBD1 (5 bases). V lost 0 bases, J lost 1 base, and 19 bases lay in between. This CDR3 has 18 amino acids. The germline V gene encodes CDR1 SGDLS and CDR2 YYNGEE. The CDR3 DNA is TGTGCCAGCAGCGTAGGACCCGGCGTGGGACGAACGAACACTGAAGCTTTCTTT. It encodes CASSVGPGVGRTNTEAFF.

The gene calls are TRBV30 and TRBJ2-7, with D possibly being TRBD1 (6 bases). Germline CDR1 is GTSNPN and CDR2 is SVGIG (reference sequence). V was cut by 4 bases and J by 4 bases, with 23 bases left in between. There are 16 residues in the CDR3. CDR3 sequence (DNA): TGTGCCTGGACGTCGGTGGTACCGGGACAAAAATACGAGCAGTACTTC. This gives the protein CAWTSVVPGQKYEQYF.

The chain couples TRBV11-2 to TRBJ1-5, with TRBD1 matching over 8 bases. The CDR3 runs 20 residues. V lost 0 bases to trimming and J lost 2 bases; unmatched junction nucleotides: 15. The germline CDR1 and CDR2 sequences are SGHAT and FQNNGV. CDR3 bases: TGTGCCAGCAGCTTAGAAACCGGGACAGGAGATTTTCTAGGCAATCAGCCCCAGCATTTT. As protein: CASSLETGTGDFLGNQPQHF.

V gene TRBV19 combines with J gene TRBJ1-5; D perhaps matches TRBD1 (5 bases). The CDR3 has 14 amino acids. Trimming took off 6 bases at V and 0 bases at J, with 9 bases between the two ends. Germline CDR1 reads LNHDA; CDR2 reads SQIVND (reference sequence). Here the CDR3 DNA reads TGTGCCAGTAGATCCAGGGATAGCAATCAGCCCCAGCATTTT. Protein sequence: CASRSRDSNQPQHF. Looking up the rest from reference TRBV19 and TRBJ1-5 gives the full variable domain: DGGITQSPKYLFRKEGQNVTLSCEQNLNHDAMYWYRQDPGQGLRLIYYSQIVNDFQKGDIAEGYSVSREKKESFPLTVTSAQKNPTAFYLCASRSRDSNQPQHFGDGTRLSIL.

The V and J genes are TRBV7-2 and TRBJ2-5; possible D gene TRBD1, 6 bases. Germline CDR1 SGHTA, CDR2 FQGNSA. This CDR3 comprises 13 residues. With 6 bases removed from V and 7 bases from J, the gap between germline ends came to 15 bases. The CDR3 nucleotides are TGTGCCAGCAGATCACAGGGTGTAGGGACCCAGTACTTC. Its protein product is CASRSQGVGTQYF.

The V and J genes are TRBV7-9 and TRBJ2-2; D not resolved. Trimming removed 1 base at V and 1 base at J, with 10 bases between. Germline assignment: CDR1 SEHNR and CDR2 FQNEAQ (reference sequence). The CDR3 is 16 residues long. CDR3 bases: TGTGCCAGCAGCTTAGGACGACGTGGGAACACCGGGGAGCTGTTTTTT. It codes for CASSLGRRGNTGELFF.

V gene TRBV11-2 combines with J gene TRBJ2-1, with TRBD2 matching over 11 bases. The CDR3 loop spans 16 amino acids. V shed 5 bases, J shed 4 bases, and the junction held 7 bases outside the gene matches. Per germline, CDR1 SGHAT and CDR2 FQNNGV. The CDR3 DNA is TGTGCCAGCAGCCATCGGACTAGCGGGCTGTACAATGAGCAGTTCTTC. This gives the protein CASSHRTSGLYNEQFF.

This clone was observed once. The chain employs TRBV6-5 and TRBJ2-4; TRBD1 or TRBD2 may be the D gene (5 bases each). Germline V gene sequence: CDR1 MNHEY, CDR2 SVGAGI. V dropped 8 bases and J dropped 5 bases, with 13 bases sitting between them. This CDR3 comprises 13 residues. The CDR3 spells CASGTGAENIQYF. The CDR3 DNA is TGTGCCAGCGGAACCGGGGCAGAAAACATTCAGTACTTC.

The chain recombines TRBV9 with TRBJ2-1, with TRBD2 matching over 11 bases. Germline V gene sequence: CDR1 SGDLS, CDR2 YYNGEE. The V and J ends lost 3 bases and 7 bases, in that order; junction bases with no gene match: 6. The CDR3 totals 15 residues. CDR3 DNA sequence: TGTGCCAGCAGCGACCTTAGCGGGGGGGAGAATGAGCAGTTCTTC. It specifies CASSDLSGGENEQFF.